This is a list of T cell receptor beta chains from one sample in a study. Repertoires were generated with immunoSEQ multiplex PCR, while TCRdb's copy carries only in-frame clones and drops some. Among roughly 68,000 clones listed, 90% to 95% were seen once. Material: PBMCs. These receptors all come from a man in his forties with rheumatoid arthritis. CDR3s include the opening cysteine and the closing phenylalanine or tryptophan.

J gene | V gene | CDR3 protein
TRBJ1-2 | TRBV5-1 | CASSPRTGGANYGYTF
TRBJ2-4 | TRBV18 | CASSPTGAAKNIQYF
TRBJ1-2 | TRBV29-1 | CSVEGGTEELGYTF
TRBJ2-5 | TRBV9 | CASSGIAGGAETQYF
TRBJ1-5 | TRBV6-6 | CASSPQGLSNQPQHF
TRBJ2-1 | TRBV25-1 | CASSEYHGGPYNEQFF
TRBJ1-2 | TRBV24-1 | CATSDAGTAYGYTF
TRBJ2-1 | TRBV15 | CATSRDPRGDEQFF
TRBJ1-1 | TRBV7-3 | CASSLPGTEAFF
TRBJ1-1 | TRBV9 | CASSVAGGNTEAFF
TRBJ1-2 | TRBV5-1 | CASSLVGTPLDGYTF
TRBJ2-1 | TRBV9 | CASSGGTPLAGDYNEQFF
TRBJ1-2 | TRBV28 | CASSRQGGYGYTF
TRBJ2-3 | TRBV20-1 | CSASHGRTDTQYF
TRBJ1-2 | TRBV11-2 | CASSFSGGGYTF
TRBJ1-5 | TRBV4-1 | CASSLLGWGPQHF
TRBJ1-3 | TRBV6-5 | CASSGADLSGNTIYF
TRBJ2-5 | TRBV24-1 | CATSDPLGDRGYQETQYF
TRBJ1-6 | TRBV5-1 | CASSLAGAEDNSPLHF
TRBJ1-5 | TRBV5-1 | CASSLESNQPQHF
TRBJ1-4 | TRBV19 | CASSIRGQGSEKLFF
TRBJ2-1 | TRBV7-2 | CASTLQTGAYNEQFF
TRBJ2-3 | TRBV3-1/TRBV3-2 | CASSQGASLTDTQYF
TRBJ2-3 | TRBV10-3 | CAISPRTSALTDTQYF
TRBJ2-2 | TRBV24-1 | CATSARPNTGELFF
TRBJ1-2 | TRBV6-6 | CASGDGGYGYTF
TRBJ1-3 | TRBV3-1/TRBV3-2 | CASSPIMAGSLGTIYF
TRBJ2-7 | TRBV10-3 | CAIGKGSSYEQYF
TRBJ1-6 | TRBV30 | CAWSPWKAIEYNSPLHF
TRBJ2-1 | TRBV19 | CASSITSGGPYNEQFF
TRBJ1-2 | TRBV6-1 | CASSEYRDRVGYGYTF
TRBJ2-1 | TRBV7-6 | CASSSSSGGGYNEQFF
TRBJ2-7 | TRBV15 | CATSRDPSRSEQYF
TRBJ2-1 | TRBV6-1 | CASSAQRTGSYNEQFF
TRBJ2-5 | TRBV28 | CASSLQGRRETQYF
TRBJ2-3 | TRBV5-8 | CASSLQTGTDTQYF
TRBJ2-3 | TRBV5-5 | CASSLGQGLTDTQYF
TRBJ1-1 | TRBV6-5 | CASSYLPDLGGTEAFF
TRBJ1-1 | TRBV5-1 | CASSLGLKNTEAFF
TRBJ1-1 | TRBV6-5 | CASSYSWGKNTEAFF
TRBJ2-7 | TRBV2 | CASSRGDEQYF
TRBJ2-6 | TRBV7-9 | CASSLDGGTGANVLTF
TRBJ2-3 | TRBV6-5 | CASSPDRSTDTQYF
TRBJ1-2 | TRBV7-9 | CASSQTNYGYTF
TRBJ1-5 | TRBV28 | CASRAEDSSNQPQHF
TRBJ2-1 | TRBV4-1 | CASSQRQGDEQFF
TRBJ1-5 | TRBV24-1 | CATSDSPPTGQRNQPQHF
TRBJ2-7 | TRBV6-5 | CASSYSGEAYEQYF
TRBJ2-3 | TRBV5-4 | CASSFLGGSTDTQYF
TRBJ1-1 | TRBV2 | CASTTLTEYTEAFF
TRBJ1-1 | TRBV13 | CASSLGRSPAREAFF
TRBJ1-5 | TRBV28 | CASSLRDQPQHF
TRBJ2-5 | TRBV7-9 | CASSSPSGSLETQYF
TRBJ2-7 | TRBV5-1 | CASMTGYPIDHEQYF